This T cell receptor (beta chain) was sequenced during a study of shared clonotypes between healthy human individuals. Study information: In total, the donors were a couple of women and a few men aged 18 to 49. Three plates each covered CD4 naive and memory; CD8 naive two, CD8 memory one.

CD45RO negativity and positive selection for CCR7 defined naive CD8 cells, a population that excluded terminally differentiated effector memory CD45RA+ cells. Germline CDR1 SGHRS, CDR2 YFSETQ. After removal of 4 bases from V and 4 bases from J, the junction contained 6 bases not matched to a gene. This CDR3 has 15 amino acids. Overall study findings and caveats: In general, naive subsets displayed greater estimated richness than memory subsets did.

Note on this clone: What it recognizes is unknown. This CDR3 is also generated by other DNA sequences in the sample.

Every subset had its genomic DNA shared out evenly among several immunoSEQ plates. The repertoire was sequenced with immunoSEQ multiplex PCR; TCRdb's copy has only in-frame clones and lacks some. The sample holds approximately 2,200,000 clones; about 93% are singletons and the top ten take about 1.5%. The sample consisted of naive CD8+ T cells from PBMCs. The V and J genes are TRBV5-1 and TRBJ2-1, with 9 bases identical to TRBD1. The source is a man younger than 35 in good health. Some clones in this sample may be carry-over from other donors' samples. The CDR3 DNA follows: TGCGCCAGCAGCCTAGGACAGGGGCCGTACAATGAGCAGTTCTTC. Amino acid sequence: CASSLGQGPYNEQFF.